The present T cell receptor beta chain was sequenced within a study of T cell responses to AZD1222 COVID-19 vaccine. This clone occurred once. The CDR3 spans 14 residues. Trimming pared 2 bases from V and 7 bases from J, leaving 12 bases between. Germline V CDR1 and CDR2: SGHVS, FQNEAQ. TCRdb's table, derived via immunoSEQ multiplex PCR, lists solely in-frame clones and lacks some. The sample gives 75,000 to 100,000 clones, 70% to 90% of which show up once; around 3% is in the top ten. The sample consisted of peripheral blood, taken on day 0 of AZD1222 vaccination. The receptor was isolated from an adult in good health. The chain uses TRBV7-8 and TRBJ1-5, with TRBD1 as a possible D gene (6 bases). The CDR3 DNA reads as TGTGCCAGCAGCTTACTAAGGGGGGGGCAGCCCCAGCATTTT. It is translated as CASSLLRGGQPQHF.